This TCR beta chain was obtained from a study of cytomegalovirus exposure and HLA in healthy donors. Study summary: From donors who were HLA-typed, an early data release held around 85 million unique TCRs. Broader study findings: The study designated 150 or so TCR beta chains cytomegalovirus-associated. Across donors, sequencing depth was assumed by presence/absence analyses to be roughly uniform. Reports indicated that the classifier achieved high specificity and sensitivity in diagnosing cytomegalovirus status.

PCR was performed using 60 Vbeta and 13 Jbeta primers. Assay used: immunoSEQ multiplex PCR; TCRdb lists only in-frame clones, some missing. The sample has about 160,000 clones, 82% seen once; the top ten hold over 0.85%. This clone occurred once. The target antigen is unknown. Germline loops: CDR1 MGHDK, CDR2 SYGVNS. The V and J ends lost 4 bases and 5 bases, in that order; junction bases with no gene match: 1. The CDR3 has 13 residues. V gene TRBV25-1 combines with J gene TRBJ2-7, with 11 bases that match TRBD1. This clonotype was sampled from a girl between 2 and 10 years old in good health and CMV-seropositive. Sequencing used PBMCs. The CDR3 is CASSGTGGHEQYF. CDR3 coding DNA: TGTGCCAGCAGTGGGACAGGGGGCCACGAGCAGTACTTC.